These 18 T cell receptor beta chains were sequenced from one sample in a study of OX40 agonist ivuxolimab in advanced cancers. TCRdb keeps only in-frame clones here, not all; method: immunoSEQ multiplex PCR. This table has approximately 66,000 clones, 85% appearing once. The specimen was CD4+ or CD8+ T cells sorted from blood, collected in a trial of the OX40 agonist ivuxolimab. These receptor sequences come from an adult with an advanced solid tumor such as melanoma, head and neck, liver or kidney cancer.

V gene TRBV19 combines with J gene TRBJ1-1; 9 positions agree with TRBD1. The length of the CDR3 is 16 residues. J lost 3 bases, V lost 7 bases, and 12 bases had no gene match. Germline CDR1 LNHDA, CDR2 SQIVND (reference sequence). The CDR3 DNA reads as TGTGCCAGTAATGGGGCAACAGGGGGCGCGGACACTGAAGCTTTCTTT. Translation: CASNGATGGADTEAFF.

The genes are TRBV9 and TRBJ2-7, with 7 bases fitting TRBD1. Germline V gene lookup returns CDR1 SGDLS and CDR2 YYNGEE. The CDR3 totals 15 residues. After removal of 4 bases from V and 1 base from J, the junction contained 8 bases not matched to a gene. CDR3 residues: CASSPTGVRSYEQYF. CDR3 sequence (DNA): TGTGCCAGCAGCCCTACAGGGGTGAGGTCCTACGAGCAGTACTTC.

J is TRBJ1-5 and V is TRBV29-1; D call uncertain. This CDR3 has 13 residues. Germline V gene lookup returns CDR1 SQVTM and CDR2 ANQGSEA. The germline V and J ends were trimmed by 3 bases and 4 bases, with 10 bases remaining between them. CDR3: CSVEVGRNQPQHF. As DNA, the CDR3 is TGCAGCGTTGAGGTAGGGAGGAATCAGCCCCAGCATTTT. Complete variable domain (other parts from reference TRBV29-1 and TRBJ1-5): SAVISQKPSRDICQRGTSLTIQCQVDSQVTMMFWYRQQPGQSLTLIATANQGSEATYESGFVIDKFPISRPNLTFSTLTVSNMSPEDSSIYLCSVEVGRNQPQHFGDGTRLSIL.

The chain couples TRBV4-2 to TRBJ2-3, with 7 positions matching TRBD2. The CDR3 totals 14 residues. From germline, CDR1 is LGHNA and CDR2 YNFKEQ. The V segment lost 5 bases and the J segment 2 bases; nucleotides outside the gene matches: 4. The CDR3 region has the DNA TGTGCCAGCAGCGGCCTAGCGGTCACAGATACGCAGTATTTT. It yields the protein CASSGLAVTDTQYF.

The chain has TRBV27 and TRBJ2-7, with TRBD2 identical over 8 bases. Germline loops: CDR1 MNHEY, CDR2 SMNVEV (reference sequence). Trimming cost V 6 bases and J 6 bases; bases outside gene matches: 10. The CDR3 is 14 amino acids. DNA of the CDR3: TGTGCCAGCAGCCTCCAACTAGCGGTGGCCGAGCAGTACTTC. It codes for CASSLQLAVAEQYF.

This chain connects TRBV10-2 to TRBJ2-4; perhaps TRBD2 as D (7 bases). The length of the CDR3 is 17 residues. V lost 7 bases and J 0 bases, leaving 19 bases between the germline ends. Germline-derived CDR1 and CDR2 are WSHSY and SAAADI. CDR3 nucleotide sequence: TGCGCCAGCAATCTCACGGGGGGCAGCTTAGCCAAAAACATTCAGTACTTC. Its translation: CASNLTGGSLAKNIQYF.

This chain links TRBV7-9 with TRBJ2-1; 13 bases agree with TRBD2. Germline-derived CDR1 and CDR2 are SEHNR and FQNEAQ (reference sequence). CDR3 length: 14 residues. V trimming: 6 bases; J trimming: 10 bases; junction bases outside the gene matches: 6. The CDR3 loop reads CASRGLAGVNEQFF. The DNA of the CDR3 is TGTGCCAGCAGAGGACTAGCGGGAGTAAACGAGCAGTTCTTC.

Concerning this clone: Other DNA sequences in the sample encode the same CDR3. The rearrangement links TRBV5-4 to TRBJ2-7; TRBD1 matches at 8 bases. CDR1 and CDR2 from the germline V gene are SGHNT and YYREEE (reference sequence). J was trimmed by 6 bases and V by 5 bases; bases with no gene match: 19. The CDR3 covers 17 residues. The CDR3 is CASSPGTGATVLGEQYF. CDR3 DNA: TGTGCCAGCAGTCCCGGGACAGGCGCTACTGTGCTTGGCGAGCAGTACTTC.

The chain combines TRBV5-1 with TRBJ1-6; D is ambiguous. This CDR3 contains 18 residues. The germline V and J ends were trimmed by 0 bases and 0 bases, with 13 bases remaining between them. Per germline, CDR1 SGHRS and CDR2 YFSETQ. In nucleotides, the CDR3 is TGCGCCAGCAGCTTGGGCCGTGGAGGGCGCTCCTATAATTCACCCCTCCACTTT. It encodes CASSLGRGGRSYNSPLHF.

This sequence joins TRBV6-6 and TRBJ1-3; D gene unclear. V was trimmed by 2 bases and J by 0 bases, leaving 8 bases between them. The CDR3 is made up of 15 amino acids. Germline V lookup: CDR1 MNHNY, CDR2 SVGAGI (reference sequence). DNA for the CDR3: TGTGCCAGCAGTTACGGGGAACACTCTGGAAACACCATATATTTT. Translated, it gives CASSYGEHSGNTIYF.

In DNA, the CDR3 is TGTGCCAGCAGTCAGGGACAGGGTCTCCTCTACGAGCAGTACTTC. This codes for CASSQGQGLLYEQYF. The chain combines TRBV27 with TRBJ2-7; TRBD1 matches at 9 bases. V was clipped by 5 bases and J by 3 bases; unmatched bases: 8. This CDR3 contains 15 residues. CDR1 and CDR2 from the germline V gene are MNHEY and SMNVEV (reference sequence).

The V and J genes are TRBV28 and TRBJ1-4; no definite D call. V was trimmed by 6 bases and J by 5 bases, leaving 16 bases between them. This CDR3 spans 15 amino acids. In germline, CDR1 is MDHEN, CDR2 SYDVKM. The CDR3 protein is CASSPQWPGNEKLFF. CDR3 DNA sequence: TGTGCCAGCAGCCCTCAATGGCCGGGGAATGAAAAACTGTTTTTT.

This chain connects TRBV5-4 to TRBJ2-7, with D hard to call. CDR3 length: 15 amino acids. Germline CDR1 reads SGHNT; CDR2 reads YYREEE (reference sequence). V lost 5 bases to trimming and J lost 0 bases, with 15 bases between them. This CDR3 is CASSPGPPSSYEQYF. In DNA, the CDR3 is TGTGCCAGCAGTCCTGGACCGCCGAGCTCCTACGAGCAGTACTTC. Full variable domain (remainder filled in from reference TRBV5-4 and TRBJ2-7): ETGVTQSPTHLIKTRGQQVTLRCSSQSGHNTVSWYQQALGQGPQFIFQYYREEENGRGNFPPRFSGLQFPNYSSELNVNALELDDSALYLCASSPGPPSSYEQYFGPGTRLTVT.

The chain is built from TRBV19 and TRBJ2-7; 8 bases are a match to TRBD1. Trimming took 3 bases from V and 3 from J; bases not matched to a gene: 4. Per germline, CDR1 LNHDA and CDR2 SQIVND (reference sequence). The CDR3 consists of 14 residues. CDR3 loop: CASSIRTGRYEQYF. The CDR3 nucleotides read TGTGCCAGTAGTATTAGGACAGGGCGCTACGAGCAGTACTTC.

The V and J genes are TRBV15 and TRBJ1-3; 9 bases align to TRBD1. CDR1 and CDR2 from the germline V gene are LNHNV and YYDKDF (reference sequence). The CDR3 length is 18 residues. V lost 1 base, J lost 0 bases, and 7 bases stayed unmatched. The CDR3 loop is CATSRAGTGLISGNTIYF. The CDR3 DNA follows: TGTGCCACCAGCAGAGCGGGGACAGGGCTAATCTCTGGAAACACCATATATTTT.

The chain joins TRBV19 to TRBJ1-2, with D tentatively TRBD1 (5 bases). Trimming removed 4 bases at V and 2 bases at J, with 14 bases between. The CDR3 has 15 amino acids. Germline V gene data show CDR1 as LNHDA and CDR2 as SQIVND (reference sequence). CDR3 sequence (DNA): TGTGCCAGTAGTAACTCTGGGACTCCGAACTATGGCTACACCTTC. It translates to CASSNSGTPNYGYTF.

The chain combines TRBV30 with TRBJ2-7, with 10 bases matching TRBD1. V shed 7 bases, J shed 4 bases, and the junction held 4 bases outside the gene matches. Per the germline V gene, CDR1 is GTSNPN and CDR2 is SVGIG (reference sequence). The CDR3 is 12 residues long. CDR3 sequence: CASRTGGYEQYF. In DNA, the CDR3 is TGTGCCTCCCGGACAGGGGGTTACGAGCAGTACTTC.

This chain uses TRBV5-1 with TRBJ1-4; D possibly corresponds to TRBD1 (5 bases). The V end was cut by 1 base, the J end by 3 bases, with 10 bases between. This CDR3 comprises 15 residues. Germline lookup yields CDR1 SGHRS and CDR2 YFSETQ. CDR3 nucleotide sequence: TGCGCCAGCAGCTTGCTGGGGGTATCTAATGAAAAACTGTTTTTT. Translating it yields CASSLLGVSNEKLFF.